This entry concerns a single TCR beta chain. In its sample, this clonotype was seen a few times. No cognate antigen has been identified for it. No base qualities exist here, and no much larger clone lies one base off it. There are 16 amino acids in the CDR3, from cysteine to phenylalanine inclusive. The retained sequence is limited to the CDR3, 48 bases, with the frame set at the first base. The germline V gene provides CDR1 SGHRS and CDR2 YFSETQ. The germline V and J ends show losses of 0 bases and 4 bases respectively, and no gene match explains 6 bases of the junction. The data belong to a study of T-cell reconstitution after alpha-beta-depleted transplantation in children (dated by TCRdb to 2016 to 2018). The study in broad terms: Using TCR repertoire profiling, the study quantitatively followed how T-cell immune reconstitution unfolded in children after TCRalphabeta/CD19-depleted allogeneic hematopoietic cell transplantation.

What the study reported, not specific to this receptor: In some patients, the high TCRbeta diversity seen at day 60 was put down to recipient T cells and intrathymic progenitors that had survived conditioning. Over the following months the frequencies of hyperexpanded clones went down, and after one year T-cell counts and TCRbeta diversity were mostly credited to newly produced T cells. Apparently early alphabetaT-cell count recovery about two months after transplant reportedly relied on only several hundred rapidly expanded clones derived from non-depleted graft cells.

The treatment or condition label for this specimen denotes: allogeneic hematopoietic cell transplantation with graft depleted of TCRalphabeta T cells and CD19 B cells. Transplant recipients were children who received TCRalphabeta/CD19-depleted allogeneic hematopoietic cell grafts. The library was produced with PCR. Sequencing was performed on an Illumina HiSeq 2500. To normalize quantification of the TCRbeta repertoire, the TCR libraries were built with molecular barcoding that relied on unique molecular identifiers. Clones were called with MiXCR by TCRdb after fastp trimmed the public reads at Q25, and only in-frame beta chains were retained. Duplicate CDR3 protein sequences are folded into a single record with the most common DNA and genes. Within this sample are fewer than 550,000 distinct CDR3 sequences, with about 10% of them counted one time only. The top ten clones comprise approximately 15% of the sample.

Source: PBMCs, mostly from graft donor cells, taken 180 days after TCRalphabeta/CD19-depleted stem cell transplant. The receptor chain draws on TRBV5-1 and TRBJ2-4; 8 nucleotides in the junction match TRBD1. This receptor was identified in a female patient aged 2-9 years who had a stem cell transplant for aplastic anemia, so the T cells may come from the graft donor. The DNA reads TGCGCCAGCAGCTTGGAGTTCCGGGACAGGAAAAACATTCAGTACTTC. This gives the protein CASSLEFRDRKNIQYF.